One sample yielded the 7 T cell receptor beta chains listed below, sequenced in a study of shared clonotypes between healthy human individuals. Libraries were prepared by immunoSEQ multiplex PCR; TCRdb keeps only in-frame clonotypes and omits some of them. The table lists about 380,000 clones, around 96% of them singletons. The sample comprised memory CD8+ T cells sorted from blood. The subset denotes: CD45RO+ cells pooled with CCR7-negative TemRA cells. The receptors shown here come from a man aged 30 to 39 in good health.

This clone was observed a single time. The chain has TRBV6-4 and TRBJ2-7, with 9 nucleotides matching TRBD2. Trimming took 3 bases from V and 3 from J; bases not matched to a gene: 0. The CDR3 extends over 13 amino acids. CDR1 MRHNA and CDR2 SNTAGT come from the germline V gene. Here the CDR3 reads CASSEREGYEQYF. The CDR3 coding sequence is TGTGCCAGCAGTGAGCGGGAGGGCTACGAGCAGTACTTC.

This sequence joins TRBV6-6 and TRBJ2-5, with TRBD2 identical over 7 bases. From germline, CDR1 is MNHNY and CDR2 SVGAGI (reference sequence). After removal of 2 bases from V and 1 base from J, the junction contained 4 bases not matched to a gene. This CDR3 is 15 amino acids long. The CDR3: CASSYGLAAQETQYF. As DNA, the CDR3 is TGTGCCAGCAGTTACGGGCTAGCGGCCCAAGAGACCCAGTACTTC.

The V gene is TRBV7-9, the J gene TRBJ2-3; D uncertain. This CDR3 contains 12 residues. Trimming took off 4 bases at V and 5 bases at J, with 7 bases between the two ends. Germline CDR1 is SEHNR and CDR2 is FQNEAQ (reference sequence). CDR3 bases: TGTGCCAGCAGCTCCATTGTAGATACGCAGTATTTT. This sequence encodes CASSSIVDTQYF.

The chain joins TRBV5-6 to TRBJ1-1, with D tentatively TRBD1 (5 bases). CDR1 and CDR2 from the germline V gene are SGHDT and YYEEEE. The germline V and J ends were trimmed by 3 bases and 7 bases, with 13 bases remaining between them. This CDR3 comprises 13 residues. CDR3 amino acids: CASSSPGIHEAFF. CDR3 in DNA: TGTGCCAGCAGCTCCCCAGGGATTCATGAAGCTTTCTTT. Full variable domain (missing parts from reference TRBV5-6 and TRBJ1-1): DAGVTQSPTHLIKTRGQQVTLRCSPKSGHDTVSWYQQALGQGPQFIFQYYEEEERQRGNFPDRFSGHQFPNYSSELNVNALLLGDSALYLCASSSPGIHEAFFGQGTRLTVV.

CDR3 loop: CASSYIAGWGTYNEQFF. In DNA form, the CDR3 reads TGTGCCAGCAGCTATATAGCGGGGTGGGGGACCTACAATGAGCAGTTCTTC. The chain recombines TRBV5-8 with TRBJ2-1; 8 bases align to TRBD2. V gave up 3 bases and J gave up 2 bases; unmatched junction bases: 10. Germline V gene lookup returns CDR1 SGHTS and CDR2 YDEGEE. The CDR3 extends over 17 amino acids.

V gene TRBV7-2 combines with J gene TRBJ2-1, with TRBD2 identical over 9 bases. Germline loops: CDR1 SGHTA, CDR2 FQGNSA. The CDR3 has 13 residues. Trimming took 5 bases from V and 9 from J; bases not matched to a gene: 5. As DNA, the CDR3 is TGTGCCAGCAGCGGGAGAGCGGGAGGTGAGCAGTTCTTC. It is translated as CASSGRAGGEQFF.

The chain employs TRBV7-6 and TRBJ1-1; 7 nucleotides agree with TRBD1. The junction had 11 bases not matched to a gene; V was cut back by 3 bases and J by 4 bases. Germline CDR1 reads SGHVS; CDR2 reads FNYEAQ. This CDR3 contains 16 residues. CDR3 coding DNA: TGTGCCAGCAGCTTCCAAGTCTCAGGGGGAGCCACTGAAGCTTTCTTT. Encoded protein: CASSFQVSGGATEAFF.